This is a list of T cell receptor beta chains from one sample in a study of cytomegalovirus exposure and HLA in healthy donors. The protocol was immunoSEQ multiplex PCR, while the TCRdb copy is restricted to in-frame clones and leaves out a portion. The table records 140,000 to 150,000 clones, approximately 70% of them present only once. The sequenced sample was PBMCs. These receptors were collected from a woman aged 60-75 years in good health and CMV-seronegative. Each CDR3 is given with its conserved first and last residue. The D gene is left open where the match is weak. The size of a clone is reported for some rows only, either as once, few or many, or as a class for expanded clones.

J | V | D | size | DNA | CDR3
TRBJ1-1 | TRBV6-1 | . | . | TGTGCCAGCAGTCAGGGGATCAGGACTGAAGCTTTCTTT | CASSQGIRTEAFF
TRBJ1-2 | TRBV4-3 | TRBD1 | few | TGCGCCAGCAGCCAATCCCCCCCGGGACAGGGCTTCTATGGCTACACCTTC | CASSQSPPGQGFYGYTF
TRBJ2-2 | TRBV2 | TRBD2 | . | TGTGCCAGCAAGGCTAGCGGAAACACTGGGGAGCTGTTTTTT | CASKASGNTGELFF
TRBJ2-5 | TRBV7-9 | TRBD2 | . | TGTGCCAGCAGCTTAAGCGGGAAACAAGAGACCCAGTACTTC | CASSLSGKQETQYF
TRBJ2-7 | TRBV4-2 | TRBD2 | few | TGTGCCAGCAGCCCCCAACGCACGCTAGCGGGAGGTGAGCAGTACTTC | CASSPQRTLAGGEQYF
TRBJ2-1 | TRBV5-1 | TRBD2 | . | TGCGCCAGCACCCACACTATAGCGGGAGCGCCCAGTGAGCAGTTCTTC | CASTHTIAGAPSEQFF
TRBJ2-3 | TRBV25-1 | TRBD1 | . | TGTGCCAGCAGTGAAGAGACAGGGGTTCGGGATACGCAGTATTTT | CASSEETGVRDTQYF
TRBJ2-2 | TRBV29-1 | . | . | . | CSGGTGFGAGELFF
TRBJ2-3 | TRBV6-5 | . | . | TGTGCCAGCAGACCGACAGGCACAGATACGCAGTATTTT | CASRPTGTDTQYF
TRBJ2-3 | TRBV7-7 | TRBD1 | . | TGTGCCAGCAGCTTATCCCCGGGGACAGCCACAGATACGCAGTATTTT | CASSLSPGTATDTQYF
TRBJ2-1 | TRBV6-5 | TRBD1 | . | TGTGCCAGCAGTCGGGACAGGGTGGGGAATGAGCAGTTCTTC | CASSRDRVGNEQFF
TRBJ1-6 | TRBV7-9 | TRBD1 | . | TGTGCCAGCAGCCTCGGAGCTGGGACAGGGGGTGTACCCCTCCACTTT | CASSLGAGTGGVPLHF
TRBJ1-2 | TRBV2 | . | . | TGTGCCAGCAGTGTCGTGGGGGCCAGCTATGGCTACACCTTC | CASSVVGASYGYTF
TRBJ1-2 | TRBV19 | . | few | TGTGCCAGTAGTATAGTTCAATTCTATGGCTACACCTTC | CASSIVQFYGYTF
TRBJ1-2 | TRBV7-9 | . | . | TGTGCCAGCAGCTCGACGAGGGGGAAGAGTGGCTACACCTTC | CASSSTRGKSGYTF
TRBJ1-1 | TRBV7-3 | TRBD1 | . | TGTGCCAGCAGCTTAATGGGACAGGGCACTGAAGCTTTCTTT | CASSLMGQGTEAFF
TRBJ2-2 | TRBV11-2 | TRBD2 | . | TGTGCCAGCAGCTTGCGTGGGGGGGGAGCGGCGAACACCGGGGAGCTGTTTTTT | CASSLRGGGAANTGELFF
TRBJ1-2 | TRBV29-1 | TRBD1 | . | TGCAGCGTCGAGGACAGGGCCCGCTATGGCTACACCTTC | CSVEDRARYGYTF
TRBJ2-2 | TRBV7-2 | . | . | TGTGCCAGCAGCTTAGCAGGGATGCAGGGCACCGGGGAGCTGTTTTTT | CASSLAGMQGTGELFF
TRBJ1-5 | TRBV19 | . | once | TGTGCCACCGCATCAGGGAATCAGCCCCAGCATTTT | CATASGNQPQHF
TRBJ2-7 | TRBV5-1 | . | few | TGCGCCAGCAGCACCACAGGTTCCTACGAGCAGTACTTC | CASSTTGSYEQYF
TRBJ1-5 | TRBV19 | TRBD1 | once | TGTGCCAGTAGTATGAGGCCGGGACAGGGGGGGGGTCAGCCCCAGCATTTT | CASSMRPGQGGGQPQHF
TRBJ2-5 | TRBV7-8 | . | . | TGTGCCAGCACCAGGACAGAAGAGACCCAGTACTTC | CASTRTEETQYF
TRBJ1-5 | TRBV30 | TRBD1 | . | TGTGCCTCAGGACAGGGGAAAGTTAATCAGCCCCAGCATTTT | CASGQGKVNQPQHF
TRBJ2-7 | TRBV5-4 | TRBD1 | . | TGTGCCAGCAGTAACTACAGGGGAGTAACCTACGAGCAGTACTTC | CASSNYRGVTYEQYF
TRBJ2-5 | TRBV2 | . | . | TGTGCCAGCAGTGAAGCCGCAACGACTAGAGAGACCCAGTACTTC | CASSEAATTRETQYF